This T cell receptor beta chain appears in the sequencing data of a study of control samples from healthy donors and cancer patients (dated by TCRdb to 2018 to 2021). Receptor amplification or capture employed the immunoSEQ multiplex PCR assay. Here the immuneACCESS table is served through TCRdb, limited to in-frame sequences with V and J called. Missing clones are a known gap in these copies; in checked studies unresolved V genes cover under half, and the rest lacks a known reason. This sample is represented by about 95,000 clones; around 81% of them were singletons. The ten largest clonotypes hold roughly a fifth of the sample. Notes on this clone: This receptor's antigen is unknown. The record has no base qualities; no much larger clone is one base away.

Sequenced sample: blood. The clonotype was recovered from a man in his thirties or forties in good health.

The sequence in DNA is TGTGCCAGCAGTTCTGAGAAAGGCACTGAAGCTTTCTTT. It translates as CASSSEKGTEAFF. The sequence links TRBV2 to TRBJ1-1; the D gene is not confidently resolved. The germline V gene supplies CDR1 SNHLY and CDR2 FYNNEI. The CDR3 measures 13 amino acids from cysteine to phenylalanine. CDR3 DNA is the only sequence kept; it has 39 bases, read in frame from the first base. V lost 5 bases and J lost 4 bases; the stretch between them is 11 bases long.